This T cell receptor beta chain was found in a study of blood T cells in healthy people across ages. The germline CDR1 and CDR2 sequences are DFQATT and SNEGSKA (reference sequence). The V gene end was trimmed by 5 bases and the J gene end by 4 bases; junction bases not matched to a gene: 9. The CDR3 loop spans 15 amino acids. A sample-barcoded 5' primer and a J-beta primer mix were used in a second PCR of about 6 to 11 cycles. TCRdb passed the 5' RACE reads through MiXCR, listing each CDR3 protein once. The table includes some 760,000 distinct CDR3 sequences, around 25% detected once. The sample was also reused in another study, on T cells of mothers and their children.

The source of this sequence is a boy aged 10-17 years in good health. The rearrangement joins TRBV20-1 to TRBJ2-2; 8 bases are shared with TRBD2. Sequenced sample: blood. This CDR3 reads CSAAVAGRSTGELFF. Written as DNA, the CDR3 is TGCAGTGCTGCCGTAGCGGGAAGGTCCACCGGGGAGCTGTTTTTT.